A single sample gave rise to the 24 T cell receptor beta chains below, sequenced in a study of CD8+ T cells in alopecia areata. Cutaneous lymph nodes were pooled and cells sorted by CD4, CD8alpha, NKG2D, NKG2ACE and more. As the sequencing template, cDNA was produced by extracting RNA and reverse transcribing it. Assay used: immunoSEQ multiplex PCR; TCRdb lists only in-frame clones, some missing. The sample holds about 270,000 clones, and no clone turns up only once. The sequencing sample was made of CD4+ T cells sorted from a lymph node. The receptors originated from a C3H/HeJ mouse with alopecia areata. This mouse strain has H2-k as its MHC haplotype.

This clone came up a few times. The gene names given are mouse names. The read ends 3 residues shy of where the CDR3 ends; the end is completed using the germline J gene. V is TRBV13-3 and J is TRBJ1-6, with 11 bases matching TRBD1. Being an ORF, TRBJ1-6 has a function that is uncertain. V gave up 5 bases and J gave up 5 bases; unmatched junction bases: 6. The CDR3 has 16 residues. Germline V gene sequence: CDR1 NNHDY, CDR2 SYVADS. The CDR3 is CASSRGQGENNSPLYF. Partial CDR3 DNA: TGTGCCAGCAGCCGGGGACAGGGGGAGAATAATTCGCCC.

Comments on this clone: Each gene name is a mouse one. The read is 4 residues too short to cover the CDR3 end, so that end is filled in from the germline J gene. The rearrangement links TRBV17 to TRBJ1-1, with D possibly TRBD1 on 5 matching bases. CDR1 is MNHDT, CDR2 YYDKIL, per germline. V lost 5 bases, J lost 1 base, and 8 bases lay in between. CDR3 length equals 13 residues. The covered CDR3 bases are TGTGCTAGCAGTCAGACAGTAAACACA. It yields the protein CASSQTVNT. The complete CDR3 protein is CASSQTVNTEVFF.

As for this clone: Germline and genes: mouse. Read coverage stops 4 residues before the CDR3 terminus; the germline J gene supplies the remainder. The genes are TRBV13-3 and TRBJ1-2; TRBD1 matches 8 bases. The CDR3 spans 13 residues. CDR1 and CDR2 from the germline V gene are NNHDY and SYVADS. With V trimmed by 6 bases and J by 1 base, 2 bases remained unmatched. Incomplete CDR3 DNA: TGTGCCAGCAATGGACAGGGAAACTCC. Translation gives CASNGQGNS. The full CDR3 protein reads CASNGQGNSDYTF.

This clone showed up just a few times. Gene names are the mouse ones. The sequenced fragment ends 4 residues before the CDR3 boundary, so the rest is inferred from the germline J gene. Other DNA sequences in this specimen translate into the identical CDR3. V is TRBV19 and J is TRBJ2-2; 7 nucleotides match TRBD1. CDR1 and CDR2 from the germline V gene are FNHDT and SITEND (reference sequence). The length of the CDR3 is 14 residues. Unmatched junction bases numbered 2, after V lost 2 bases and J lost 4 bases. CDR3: CASSITGVTGQLYF. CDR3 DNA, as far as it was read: TGTGCCAGCAGTATCACAGGGGTCACCGGG.

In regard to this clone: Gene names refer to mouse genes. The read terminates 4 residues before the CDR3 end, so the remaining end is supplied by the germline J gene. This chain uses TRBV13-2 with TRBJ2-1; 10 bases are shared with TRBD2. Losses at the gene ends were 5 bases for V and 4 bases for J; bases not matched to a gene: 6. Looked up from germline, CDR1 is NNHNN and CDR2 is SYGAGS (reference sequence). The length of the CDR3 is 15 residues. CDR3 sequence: CASGKTGGTYAEQFF. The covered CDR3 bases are TGTGCCAGCGGGAAGACTGGGGGGACTTATGCT.

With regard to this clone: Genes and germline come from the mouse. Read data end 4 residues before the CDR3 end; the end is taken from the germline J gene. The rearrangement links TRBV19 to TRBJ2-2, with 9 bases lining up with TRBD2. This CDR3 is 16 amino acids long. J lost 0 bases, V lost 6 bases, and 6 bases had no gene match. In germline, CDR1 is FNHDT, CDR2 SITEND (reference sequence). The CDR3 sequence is CASTSTGGANTGQLYF. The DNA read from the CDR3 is TGTGCCAGCACCTCGACTGGGGGAGCAAACACCGGG.

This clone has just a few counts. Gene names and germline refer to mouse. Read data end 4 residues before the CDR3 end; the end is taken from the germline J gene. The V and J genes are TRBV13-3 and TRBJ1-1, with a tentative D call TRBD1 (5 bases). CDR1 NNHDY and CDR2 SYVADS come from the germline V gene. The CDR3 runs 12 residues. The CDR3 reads CASSRQSGEVFF. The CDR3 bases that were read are TGTGCCAGCAGCAGACAGAGTGGA.

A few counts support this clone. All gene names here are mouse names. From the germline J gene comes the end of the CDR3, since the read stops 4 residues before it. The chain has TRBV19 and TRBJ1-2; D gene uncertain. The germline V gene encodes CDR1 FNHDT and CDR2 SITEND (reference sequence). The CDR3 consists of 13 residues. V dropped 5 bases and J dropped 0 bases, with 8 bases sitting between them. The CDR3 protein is CASSDNPNSDYTF. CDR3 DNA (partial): TGTGCCAGCAGCGACAACCCAAACTCC. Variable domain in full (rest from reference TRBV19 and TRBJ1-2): GGIITQTPKFLIGQEGQKLTLKCQQNFNHDTMYWYRQDSGKGLRLIYYSITENDLQKGDLSEGYDASREKKSSFSLTVTSAQKNEMAVFLCASSDNPNSDYTFGSGTRLLVI.

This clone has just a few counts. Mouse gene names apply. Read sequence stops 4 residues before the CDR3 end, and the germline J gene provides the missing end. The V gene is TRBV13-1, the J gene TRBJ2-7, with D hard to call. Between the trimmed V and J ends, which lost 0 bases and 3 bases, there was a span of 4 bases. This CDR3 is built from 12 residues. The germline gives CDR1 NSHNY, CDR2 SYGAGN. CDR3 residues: CASSDAIYEQYF. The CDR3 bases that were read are TGTGCCAGCAGTGATGCCATCTAT.

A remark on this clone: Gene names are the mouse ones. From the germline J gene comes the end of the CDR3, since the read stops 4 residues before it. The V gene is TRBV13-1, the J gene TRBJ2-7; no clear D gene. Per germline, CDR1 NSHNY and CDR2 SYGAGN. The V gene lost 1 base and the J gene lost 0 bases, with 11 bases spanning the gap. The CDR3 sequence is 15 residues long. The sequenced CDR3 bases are TGTGCCAGCAGTGATCCCAGGCCGAGCTCCTAT. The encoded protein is CASSDPRPSSY. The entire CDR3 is CASSDPRPSSYEQYF.

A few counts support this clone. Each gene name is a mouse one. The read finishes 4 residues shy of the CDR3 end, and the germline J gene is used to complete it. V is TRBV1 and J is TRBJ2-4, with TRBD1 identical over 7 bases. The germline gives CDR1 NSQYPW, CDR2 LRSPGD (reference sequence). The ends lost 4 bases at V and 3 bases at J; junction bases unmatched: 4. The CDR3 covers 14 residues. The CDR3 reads CTCSEPGQQNTLYF. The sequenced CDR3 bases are TGCACCTGCAGTGAGCCGGGACAGCAAAAC.

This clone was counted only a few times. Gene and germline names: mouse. Partial CDR3 DNA: TGTGCCAGCAGTGGGGGAAAAGGGGGCGACTCC. This translates into CASSGGKGGDS. The complete CDR3 reads CASSGGKGGDSDYTF. V usage is TRBV13-3 and J usage is TRBJ1-2; 7 bases align to TRBD1. From the germline J gene comes the end of the CDR3, since the read stops 4 residues before it. Germline V gene lookup returns CDR1 NNHDY and CDR2 SYVADS. The CDR3 is 15 residues long. V trimming: 3 bases; J trimming: 3 bases; junction bases outside the gene matches: 8.

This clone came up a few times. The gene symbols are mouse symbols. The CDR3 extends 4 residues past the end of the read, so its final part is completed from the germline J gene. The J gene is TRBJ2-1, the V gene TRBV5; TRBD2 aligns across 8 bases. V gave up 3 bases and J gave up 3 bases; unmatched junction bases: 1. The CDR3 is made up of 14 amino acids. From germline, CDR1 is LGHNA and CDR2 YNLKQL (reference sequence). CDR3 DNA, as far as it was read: TGTGCCAGCAGCCATGGGGGGGTCTATGCT. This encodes CASSHGGVYA. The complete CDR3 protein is CASSHGGVYAEQFF.

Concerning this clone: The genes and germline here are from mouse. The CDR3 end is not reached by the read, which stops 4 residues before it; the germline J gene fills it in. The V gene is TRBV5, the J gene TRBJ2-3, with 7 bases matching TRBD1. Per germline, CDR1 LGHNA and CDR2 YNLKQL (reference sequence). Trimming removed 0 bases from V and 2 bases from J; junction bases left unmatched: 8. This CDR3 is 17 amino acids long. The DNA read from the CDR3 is TGTGCCAGCAGCCAAGAGCAGGGGGTGGCGGTTGCAGAA. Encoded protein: CASSQEQGVAVAE. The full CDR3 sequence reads CASSQEQGVAVAETLYF.

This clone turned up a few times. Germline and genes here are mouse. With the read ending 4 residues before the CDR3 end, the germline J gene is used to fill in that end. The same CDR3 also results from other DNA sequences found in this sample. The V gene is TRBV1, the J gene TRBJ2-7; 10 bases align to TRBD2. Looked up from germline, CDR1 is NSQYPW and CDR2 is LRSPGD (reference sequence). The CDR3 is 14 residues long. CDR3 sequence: CTCSPRDWGYEQYF. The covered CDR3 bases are TGCACCTGCAGTCCCCGGGACTGGGGATAT.

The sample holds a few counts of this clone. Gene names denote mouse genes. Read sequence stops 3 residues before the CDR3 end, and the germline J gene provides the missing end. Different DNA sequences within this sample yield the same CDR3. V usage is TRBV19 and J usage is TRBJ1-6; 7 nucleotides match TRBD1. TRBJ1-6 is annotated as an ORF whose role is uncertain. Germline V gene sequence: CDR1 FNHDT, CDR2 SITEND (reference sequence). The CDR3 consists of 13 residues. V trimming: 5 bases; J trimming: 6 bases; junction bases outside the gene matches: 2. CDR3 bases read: TGTGCCAGCAGGGGACAGATTAATTCGCCC. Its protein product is CASRGQINSP. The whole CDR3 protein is CASRGQINSPLYF.

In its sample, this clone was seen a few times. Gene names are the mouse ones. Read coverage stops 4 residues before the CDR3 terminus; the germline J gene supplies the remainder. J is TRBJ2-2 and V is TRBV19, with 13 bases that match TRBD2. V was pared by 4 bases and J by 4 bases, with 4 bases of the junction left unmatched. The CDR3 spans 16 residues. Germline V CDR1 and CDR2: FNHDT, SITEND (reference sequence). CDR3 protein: CASSPDWGGTTGQLYF. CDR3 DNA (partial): TGTGCCAGCAGTCCGGACTGGGGGGGCACCACCGGG.

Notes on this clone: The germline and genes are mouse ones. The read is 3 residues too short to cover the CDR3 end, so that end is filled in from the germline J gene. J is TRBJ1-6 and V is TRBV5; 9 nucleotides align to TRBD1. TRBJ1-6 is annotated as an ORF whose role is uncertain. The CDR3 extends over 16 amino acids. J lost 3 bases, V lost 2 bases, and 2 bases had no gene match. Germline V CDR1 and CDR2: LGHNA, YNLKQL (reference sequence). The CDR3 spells CASSQWGQGYNSPLYF. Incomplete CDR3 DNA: TGTGCCAGCAGCCAATGGGGACAGGGCTATAATTCGCCC.

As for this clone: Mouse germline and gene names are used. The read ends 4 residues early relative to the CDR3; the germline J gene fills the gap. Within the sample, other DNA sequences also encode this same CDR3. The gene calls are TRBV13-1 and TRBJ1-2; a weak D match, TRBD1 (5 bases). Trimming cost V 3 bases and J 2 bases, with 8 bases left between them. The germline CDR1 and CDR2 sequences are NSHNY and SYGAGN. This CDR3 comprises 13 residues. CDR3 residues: CASSAQGNSDYTF. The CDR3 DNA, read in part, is TGTGCCAGCAGTGCTCAGGGCAACTCC.

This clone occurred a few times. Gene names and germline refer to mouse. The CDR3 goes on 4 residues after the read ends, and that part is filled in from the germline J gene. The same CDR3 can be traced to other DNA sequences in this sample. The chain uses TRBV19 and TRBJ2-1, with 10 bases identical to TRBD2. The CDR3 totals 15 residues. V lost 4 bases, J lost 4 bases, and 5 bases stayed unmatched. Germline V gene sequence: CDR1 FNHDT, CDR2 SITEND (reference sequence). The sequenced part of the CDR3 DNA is TGTGCCAGCAGTCCCCCGGGACTGGGGTATGCT. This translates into CASSPPGLGYA. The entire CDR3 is CASSPPGLGYAEQFF.

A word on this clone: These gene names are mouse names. CDR3 residues: CASRNRDRDGGTEVFF. The CDR3 bases that were read are TGTGCCAGCAGGAACCGGGACAGGGATGGGGGCACA. The chain couples TRBV19 to TRBJ1-1, with TRBD1 identical over 9 bases. The sequence runs out 4 residues before the end of the CDR3; the remainder is reconstructed from the germline J gene. Germline loops: CDR1 FNHDT, CDR2 SITEND (reference sequence). J was trimmed by 4 bases and V by 5 bases; bases with no gene match: 12. This CDR3 contains 16 residues.

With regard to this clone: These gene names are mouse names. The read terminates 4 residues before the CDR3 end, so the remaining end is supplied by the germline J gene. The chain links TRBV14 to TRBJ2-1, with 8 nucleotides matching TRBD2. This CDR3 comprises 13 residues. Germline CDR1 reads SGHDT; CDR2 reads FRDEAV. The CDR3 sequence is CASSPAGGAEQFF. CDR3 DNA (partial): TGTGCCAGCAGCCCCGCTGGGGGGGCT. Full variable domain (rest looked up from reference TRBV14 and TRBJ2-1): EAGVTQSPRYAVLQEGQAVSFWCDPISGHDTLYWYQQPRDQGPQLLVYFRDEAVIDNSQLPSDRFSAVRPKGTNSTLKIQSAKQGDTATYLCASSPAGGAEQFFGPGTRLTVL.

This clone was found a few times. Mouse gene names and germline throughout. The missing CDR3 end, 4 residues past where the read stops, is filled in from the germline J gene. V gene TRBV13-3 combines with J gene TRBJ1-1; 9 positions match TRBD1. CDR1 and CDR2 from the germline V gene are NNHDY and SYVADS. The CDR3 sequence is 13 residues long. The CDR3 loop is CASRRDRAAEVFF. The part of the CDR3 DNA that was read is TGTGCCAGCAGAAGGGACAGGGCGGCA.

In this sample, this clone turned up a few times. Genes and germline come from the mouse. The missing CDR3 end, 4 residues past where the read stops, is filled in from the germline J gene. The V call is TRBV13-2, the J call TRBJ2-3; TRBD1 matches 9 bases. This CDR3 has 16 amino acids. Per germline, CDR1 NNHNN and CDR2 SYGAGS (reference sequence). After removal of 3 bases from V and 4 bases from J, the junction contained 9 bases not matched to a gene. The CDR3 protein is CASGGNRGRESETLYF. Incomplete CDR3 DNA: TGTGCCAGCGGTGGGAACAGGGGGCGGGAATCAGAA.